This T cell receptor beta chain was found in a study of T cell repertoires in cytomegalovirus infection (dated 2019 in TCRdb). Looking at the study overall: Alongside well-studied HLA-B-restricted epitopes, the peptide stimulations were aimed at recently identified HLA-C-restricted CMV epitopes, whose presentation resists viral immunomodulation. Because public TCR beta signatures pointed to carriage of CMV infection together with the matching HLA type, the HLA type of each donor mattered for the analysis.

The sample's treatment or condition label is to be understood as: in vitro stimulation with specific CMV peptide epitopes to enrich CMV-specific T cells. Findings and caveats that apply to the study as a whole: The ex vivo response was dominated by HLA-C-restricted CMV-specific TCR beta clonotypes, which also provided the single most frequent clonotype in two of eight donors. Cumulative frequency of public TCR beta family members discriminated carriers of CMV infection plus the relevant HLA type in this cohort and an independent 352-donor cohort.

Remarks on this clonotype: Which antigen it targets is not known. No clone much larger than this one lies a single base away; base qualities are absent.

Sequencing instrument: Illumina HiSeq 1500. TCRdb trimmed the raw reads at Q25, called clones with MiXCR and kept productive beta chains. Each CDR3 protein gets just one entry, which takes the most common genes and DNA from the rows behind it. Recorded for this sample are 640,000 or so distinct CDR3 sequences; approximately 33% of them occurred a single time. 18% of the sample comes from the top ten. Based on the germline V gene, the CDR1 and CDR2 sequences are SGHVS and FNYEAQ. The CDR3 spans 17 residues, from the cysteine through the phenylalanine. The DNA shown is the 51-base CDR3, in frame from base 1. Unmatched junction bases come to 11, with V trimmed by 0 bases and J by 5 bases.

The chain couples TRBV7-6 to TRBJ2-5; 8 bases in between match TRBD2. Sequencing used cultured PBMCs, obtained from culture after CMV antigen stimulation. This clonotype was obtained from a human donor in good health (CMV status not recorded). Some clones in this sample may be carry-over from other donors' samples. The bases read TGTGCCAGCAGCTTAGCGGAGCGGGGGCGCCCCCAGGAGACCCAGTACTTC. Translated, it gives CASSLAERGRPQETQYF.